This T cell receptor beta chain stems from a study of identical twins. Study-wide points: Cord blood's abundant beta clonotypes had fewer insertions, unlike memory repertoires. Sharing of beta out-of-frame sequences by twins showed a weaker excess.

A universal primer binding site was introduced by template switching. The final cDNA contained unique molecular identifiers. Each CDR3 protein is one row after TCRdb ran MiXCR on the 5' RACE reads. This repertoire shows 450,000 to 650,000 distinct CDR3 sequences, 7.5% to 10% found once; its top ten account for roughly 3%. This clonotype was recorded many times. Its target is not known. V was clipped by 5 bases and J by 7 bases, with 12 bases between them. The CDR3 consists of 14 residues. The data were also submitted as part of a second study, on yellow fever vaccine responses in identical twins. From that study: Reportedly, the T cell response mounted by twins to vaccine seemed partly convergent, partly personalized.

The sample consisted of PBMCs. This TCR was sampled from a woman between 18 and 29 years old in good health. V and J are TRBV12-3 or TRBV12-4 and TRBJ1-6; TRBD1 might be the D (6 bases). In DNA form, the CDR3 reads TGTGCCAGCAGTCTCCGGGACAAGAATTCACCCCTCCACTTT. Amino acids: CASSLRDKNSPLHF.